Listed below are T cell receptor beta chains from one sample, sequenced in a study of CD8 T cells in ankylosing spondylitis. TCRdb used MiXCR to reprocess the 5' RACE reads, holding one entry per CDR3 protein. This sample has some 200,000 distinct CDR3 sequences, with roughly 12% found just once. The sample was blood, either unsorted or a sorted T cell fraction (not recorded which). Source of these receptors: a male donor with ankylosing spondylitis or in good health (not recorded which). Each CDR3 is given with its conserved first and last residue. Fields, in order: V gene, clone size, CDR3 protein. Clone size is not always given. Where it is, it says once, few, many or a class for expanded clones.

>TRBV25-1|few
CASSELGEKDEQYF
>TRBV6-1|few
CASRPLTRGNEQFF
>TRBV7-9|many
CASTLGAGGEDTQYF
>TRBV6-5|few
CASSYSTGPYEQYF
>TRBV12-3/TRBV12-4|-
CASSGRTAFF
>TRBV12-3/TRBV12-4|few
CASSGARGSDWYEQFF
>TRBV7-2|few
CASSSRGGDSTDTQYF
>TRBV6-2/TRBV6-3|many
CASSYRTSGLVEQYF
>TRBV5-1|few
CASSFGQGTDTQYF
>TRBV7-9|many
CASSLKLSSYNEQFF
>TRBV12-3/TRBV12-4|-
CASSRGDGETQYF
>TRBV7-2|-
CASSLARDGYYGYTF
>TRBV25-1|many
CASSEWEGVKSPFF
>TRBV30|-
CAWDPVGGEAFF
>TRBV7-9|-
CASLQGPGGREAFF
>TRBV12-5|few
CASGWGMATEAFF
>TRBV4-2|many
CASSPGLAGFLNTGELFF
>TRBV19|few
CASRVGLDPYNEQFF
>TRBV10-3|few
CAIRAGGDYEQYF
>TRBV7-9|-
CASSSDKEGHEQYF